The 26 T cell receptor beta chains in this list originate from one sample, sequenced in a study of blood T cell repertoires in COVID-19. The repertoire was sequenced with immunoSEQ multiplex PCR; TCRdb's copy has only in-frame clones and lacks some. The data contain 160,000 or so clones, 80% to 90% of them seen just once; the ten biggest clones take up roughly 5.4%. The sample was peripheral blood. Receptors originate from a woman in her forties or fifties with COVID-19, enrolled during active disease.

The chain uses TRBV28 and TRBJ1-2, with TRBD1 matching over 8 bases. Trimming took 5 bases from V and 7 from J; bases not matched to a gene: 18. CDR1 is MDHEN and CDR2 is SYDVKM in the germline V gene. The CDR3 runs to 17 residues. CDR3 nucleotides: TGTGCCAGCAGTCCACTAAACCCCGGACAGGGAAATGGTGGCTACACCTTC. Its protein is CASSPLNPGQGNGGYTF.

This clone came up a few times. The chain uses TRBV2 and TRBJ2-3; D call uncertain. The CDR3 runs to 15 residues. Trimming shortened V by 5 bases and J by 0 bases, and 12 bases separated the two germline ends. Per germline, CDR1 SNHLY and CDR2 FYNNEI. CDR3 in amino acids: CASSPTTSSTDTQYF. The CDR3 nucleotides read TGTGCCAGCAGTCCGACGACATCTAGCACAGATACGCAGTATTTT.

The chain recombines TRBV19 with TRBJ1-4; D unclear. The germline V gene has CDR1 LNHDA and CDR2 SQIVND (reference sequence). The ends were cut back, 3 bases at V and 2 bases at J, with 13 bases in the middle. CDR3 size: 16 residues. The CDR3 nucleotides read TGTGCCAGTAGTATGGCGACATCGGTGACTAATGAAAAACTGTTTTTT. As protein: CASSMATSVTNEKLFF.

The chain joins TRBV27 to TRBJ1-5; a possible D gene is TRBD1 (5 bases). The ends were cut back, 7 bases at V and 0 bases at J, with 10 bases in the middle. Germline CDR1 is MNHEY and CDR2 is SMNVEV (reference sequence). The CDR3 extends over 14 amino acids. CDR3: CASNRDYSNQPQHF. The CDR3 DNA is TGTGCCAGCAATAGGGACTATAGCAATCAGCCCCAGCATTTT.

The chain uses TRBV11-3 and TRBJ2-7; D gene uncertain. Germline CDR1 and CDR2: SGHNT and YENEEA. V was pared by 2 bases and J by 1 base, with 6 bases between. The CDR3 has 13 amino acids. The CDR3 region has the DNA TGTGCCAGCAGCTTATTTTCGTCCTACGAGCAGTACTTC. This codes for CASSLFSSYEQYF.

This chain uses TRBV5-5 with TRBJ1-5; 7 nucleotides agree with TRBD1. After removal of 4 bases from V and 0 bases from J, the junction contained 4 bases not matched to a gene. The CDR3 sequence is 15 residues long. CDR1 is SGHKS, CDR2 YYEKEE, per germline (reference sequence). Written as DNA, the CDR3 is TGTGCCAGCAGCGTCGGGACAGTTAGCAATCAGCCCCAGCATTTT. Its protein is CASSVGTVSNQPQHF.

This clone occurred once. The chain couples TRBV24-1 to TRBJ1-5; weak D call: TRBD1 (5 bases). Germline V gene data show CDR1 as KGHDR and CDR2 as SFDVKD. The CDR3 has 17 residues. V was trimmed by 1 base and J by 2 bases, leaving 14 bases between them. CDR3: CATSDFFGQGCNQPQHF. DNA for the CDR3: TGTGCCACCAGTGATTTCTTCGGGCAGGGTTGCAATCAGCCCCAGCATTTT.

This clone was recorded once. The genes are TRBV27 and TRBJ1-5; 7 bases map to TRBD1. The CDR3 is 13 amino acids. Germline loops: CDR1 MNHEY, CDR2 SMNVEV (reference sequence). Trimming removed 5 bases from V and 7 bases from J; junction bases left unmatched: 5. In nucleotides, the CDR3 is TGTGCCAGCAGTCGAGACAGGGCACAGCCCCAGCATTTT. Its translation: CASSRDRAQPQHF.

The J gene is TRBJ1-1, the V gene TRBV19; 8 bases match TRBD1. CDR1 LNHDA and CDR2 SQIVND come from the germline V gene (reference sequence). This CDR3 region has 15 residues. V lost 3 bases to trimming and J lost 5 bases; unmatched junction nucleotides: 8. The CDR3: CASSIGQGMGTEAFF. The DNA of the CDR3 is TGTGCCAGTAGTATCGGACAGGGTATGGGAACTGAAGCTTTCTTT.

This chain links TRBV7-9 with TRBJ1-2, with 8 bases aligning to TRBD1. The CDR3 sequence is 14 residues long. With 5 bases clipped from V and 4 bases from J, the junction kept 6 bases outside the gene matches. Germline assignment: CDR1 SEHNR and CDR2 FQNEAQ (reference sequence). In DNA form, the CDR3 reads TGTGCCAGCAGCCCCAGGGGGCTTAGCTATGGCTACACCTTC. Translation: CASSPRGLSYGYTF.

The chain recombines TRBV2 with TRBJ2-4, with 7 bases fitting TRBD2. This CDR3 has 13 amino acids. Trimming took 4 bases from V and 4 from J; bases not matched to a gene: 1. From germline, CDR1 is SNHLY and CDR2 FYNNEI. CDR3 coding DNA: TGTGCCAGCAGTGCGGGGGGAAAAAACATTCAGTACTTC. Translating it yields CASSAGGKNIQYF. The entire variable domain, with the rest obtained from reference TRBV2 and TRBJ2-4, is as follows: EPEVTQTPSHQVTQMGQEVILRCVPISNHLYFYWYRQILGQKVEFLVSFYNNEISEKSEIFDDQFSVERPDGSNFTLKIRSTKLEDSAMYFCASSAGGKNIQYFGAGTRLSVL.

The rearrangement joins TRBV3-1 (or the pseudogene TRBV3-2) to TRBJ2-2; D call uncertain. Between the trimmed V and J ends, which lost 1 base and 0 bases, there was a span of 6 bases. This CDR3 is built from 15 residues. The germline V gene encodes CDR1 LGHDT and CDR2 YNNKEL (reference sequence). The CDR3 DNA is TGTGCCAGCAGCCAAGCCCTAGCGAACACCGGGGAGCTGTTTTTT. It specifies CASSQALANTGELFF.

This clone was observed a handful of times. The V call is TRBV5-6, the J call TRBJ2-2, with a tentative D call TRBD1 (6 bases). Germline CDR1 reads SGHDT; CDR2 reads YYEEEE. The V end was cut by 3 bases, the J end by 6 bases, with 18 bases between. The CDR3 is 16 amino acids. The CDR3 sequence: CASSYLGTTTPGELFF. In DNA form, the CDR3 reads TGTGCCAGCAGCTACTTGGGGACAACAACACCCGGGGAGCTGTTTTTT. Drawing the rest from reference TRBV5-6 and TRBJ2-2, the complete variable domain is DAGVTQSPTHLIKTRGQQVTLRCSPKSGHDTVSWYQQALGQGPQFIFQYYEEEERQRGNFPDRFSGHQFPNYSSELNVNALLLGDSALYLCASSYLGTTTPGELFFGEGSRLTVL.

The chain joins TRBV5-6 to TRBJ2-1; 7 positions match TRBD1. Germline V gives CDR1 SGHDT, CDR2 YYEEEE. This CDR3 is 15 amino acids long. V was clipped by 0 bases and J by 9 bases; unmatched bases: 9. The CDR3, as DNA: TGTGCCAGCAGCTTGGATACCAGGTACAGGGGTGAGCAGTTCTTC. It codes for CASSLDTRYRGEQFF. The variable domain in full, completed from reference TRBV5-6 and TRBJ2-1, reads DAGVTQSPTHLIKTRGQQVTLRCSPKSGHDTVSWYQQALGQGPQFIFQYYEEEERQRGNFPDRFSGHQFPNYSSELNVNALLLGDSALYLCASSLDTRYRGEQFFGPGTRLTVL.

The CDR3, as DNA: TGTGCCAGTAGTATAGAGTCGGGACATTGGGTATCTCAGCCCCAGCATTTT. Amino acid sequence: CASSIESGHWVSQPQHF. The chain employs TRBV19 and TRBJ1-5; D may be TRBD1 (6 bases). V was shortened by 0 bases and J by 6 bases, with 18 bases between the two germline ends. The CDR3 extends over 17 amino acids. Germline loops: CDR1 LNHDA, CDR2 SQIVND (reference sequence).

The chain recombines TRBV14 with TRBJ2-5; D might be TRBD2 (5 bases). Germline CDR1 SGHDN, CDR2 FVKESK. V dropped 4 bases and J dropped 2 bases, with 14 bases sitting between them. The CDR3 loop spans 15 amino acids. The CDR3 sequence: CASSLRHGLQETQYF. CDR3 DNA: TGTGCCAGCAGCCTACGTCACGGACTGCAAGAGACCCAGTACTTC.

The rearrangement uses TRBV24-1 and TRBJ2-1; D remains unclear. This CDR3 region has 13 residues. Germline V lookup: CDR1 KGHDR, CDR2 SFDVKD. V was cut by 9 bases and J by 3 bases, with 11 bases left in between. This CDR3 is CATSSVVYNEQFF. CDR3 sequence (DNA): TGTGCCACCTCCAGCGTGGTCTACAATGAGCAGTTCTTC.

This clone was detected a few times. The rearrangement joins TRBV2 to TRBJ1-1; the D gene is possibly TRBD1 (5 bases). The CDR3 is 13 amino acids. V dropped 4 bases and J dropped 0 bases, with 6 bases sitting between them. Germline CDR1 reads SNHLY; CDR2 reads FYNNEI. The CDR3 region is CASSGQMNTEAFF. The CDR3, as DNA: TGTGCCAGCAGTGGACAGATGAACACTGAAGCTTTCTTT.

The chain combines TRBV19 with TRBJ1-5; D not resolved. Trimming cost V 0 bases and J 0 bases, with 12 bases left between them. Germline V gene lookup returns CDR1 LNHDA and CDR2 SQIVND (reference sequence). The CDR3 covers 17 residues. The CDR3 DNA reads as TGTGCCAGTAGTATAGAACCGGGAACCTATAGCAATCAGCCCCAGCATTTT. Protein sequence: CASSIEPGTYSNQPQHF.

CDR3 sequence (DNA): TGCGCCAGCAGCCCTCAGACAGGGGGGGAAAAACTGTTTTTT. It yields the protein CASSPQTGGEKLFF. The rearrangement joins TRBV5-1 to TRBJ1-4; 9 bases are shared with TRBD1. CDR1 and CDR2 from the germline V gene are SGHRS and YFSETQ. V was pared by 4 bases and J by 8 bases, with 6 bases of the junction left unmatched. The CDR3 extends over 14 amino acids.

The rearrangement uses TRBV10-1 and TRBJ2-5; 14 bases line up with TRBD2. The junction had 14 bases not matched to a gene; V was cut back by 0 bases and J by 5 bases. The CDR3 totals 20 residues. Germline CDR1 is WNHNN and CDR2 is SYGVQD (reference sequence). The CDR3 DNA sequence: TGCGCCAGCAGTGAGTCGACTCGAGGACTAGCGGGGGGTCAGAGGGAGACCCAGTACTTC. It specifies CASSESTRGLAGGQRETQYF.

The chain uses TRBV12-3 or TRBV12-4 and TRBJ1-2; D possibly corresponds to TRBD1 (5 bases). The germline V and J ends were trimmed by 5 bases and 8 bases, with 9 bases remaining between them. The CDR3 spans 11 residues. The CDR3 region has the DNA TGTGCCAGCAGTGGAGACAGCGGCTACACCTTC. It specifies CASSGDSGYTF.

This clone appeared a single time. This sequence joins TRBV19 and TRBJ1-1; D call uncertain. The germline CDR1 and CDR2 sequences are LNHDA and SQIVND (reference sequence). The CDR3 consists of 14 residues. The V gene lost 3 bases and the J gene lost 1 base, with 9 bases spanning the gap. CDR3 sequence (DNA): TGTGCCAGTAGTATTAGTACGGGGAACACTGAAGCTTTCTTT. Its protein is CASSISTGNTEAFF.

The chain has TRBV18 and TRBJ2-5; D is uncertain. V lost 0 bases, J lost 4 bases, and 6 bases lay in between. Germline CDR1 KGHSH, CDR2 LQKENI. The CDR3 extends over 13 amino acids. CDR3: CASSPPALETQYF. CDR3 nucleotides: TGTGCCAGCTCACCACCAGCTTTAGAGACCCAGTACTTC.

This chain connects TRBV5-4 to TRBJ1-6; D is uncertain. Trimming took 2 bases from V and 7 from J, leaving 10 bases between them. CDR1 SGHNT and CDR2 YYREEE come from the germline V gene (reference sequence). The CDR3 is 14 residues long. In DNA form, the CDR3 reads TGTGCCAGCAGCTTAGATGTTGCGAATTCACCCCTCCACTTT. As protein: CASSLDVANSPLHF.

CDR3 in DNA: TGTGCCAGCACCATTGAGGGAATAGCCTATGGCTACACCTTC. It translates to CASTIEGIAYGYTF. The chain joins TRBV5-6 to TRBJ1-2, with no clear D. In germline, CDR1 is SGHDT, CDR2 YYEEEE. V dropped 6 bases and J dropped 4 bases, with 16 bases sitting between them. The CDR3 runs to 14 residues.